Shown below are 17 T cell receptor beta chains from a single sample sequenced in a study of post-analysis software for immune sequencing data. Unique molecular identifiers tagged the TCR beta cDNA libraries. TCRdb redid the calling of the PCR reads with MiXCR, one entry per CDR3 protein. The sample consists of roughly 600,000 distinct CDR3 sequences, about 44% of them appearing once. The study, taken as a whole, reports: In patients, TRBV5-6, TRBV5-1 and TRBV20-1 belonged to roughly five TRBV segments found more frequently than in controls.

The antigens of these receptors remain unknown. The sample comprised blood. These receptors were taken from a girl aged 5 to 17 with multiple sclerosis.

V gene TRBV6-6 combines with J gene TRBJ2-1; 8 bases are shared with TRBD1. Germline lookup yields CDR1 MNHNY and CDR2 SVGAGI (reference sequence). The CDR3 has 14 amino acids. J was trimmed by 8 bases and V by 3 bases; bases with no gene match: 6. This chain's CDR3 is CASSYVGQGDEQFF. CDR3 DNA sequence: TGTGCCAGCAGTTATGTCGGACAGGGCGATGAGCAGTTCTTC.

This clonotype has only a few counts. The gene calls are TRBV27 and TRBJ2-6; a possible D gene is TRBD1 (8 bases). Per the germline V gene, CDR1 is MNHEY and CDR2 is SMNVEV (reference sequence). Trimming took off 7 bases at V and 4 bases at J, with 35 bases between the two ends. The CDR3 spans 22 residues. Here the CDR3 DNA reads TGTGCCAGCAAACTATGGGGGGGACAGGAGACCTTCGAGCGGACAGGGGCCAACGTCCTGACTTTC. This sequence encodes CASKLWGGQETFERTGANVLTF.

As regards this clonotype: An end of the junction differs from the germline gene, which may be a read error. This chain links TRBV6-5 with TRBJ1-1, with D perhaps TRBD1 (5 bases). The CDR3 runs to 14 residues. Germline assignment: CDR1 MNHEY and CDR2 SVGAGI. The CDR3 nucleotides are TGTGCCAGCAGTTACGGAGGGGTGAACACTGAAACTTTCTTT. Protein sequence: CASSYGGVNTETFF.

This clonotype has more than one count but fewer than ten. J is TRBJ2-5 and V is TRBV20-1; D ambiguous. Trimming removed 1 base from V and 0 bases from J, with 6 bases in between. The CDR3 is 13 residues long. Germline V lookup: CDR1 DFQATT, CDR2 SNEGSKA (reference sequence). The CDR3 coding sequence is TGCAGTGCTAGAGCGTCGAACCAAGAGACCCAGTACTTC. This gives the protein CSARASNQETQYF.

The chain carries TRBV11-2 and TRBJ2-7, with TRBD2 identical over 12 bases. The CDR3 is 15 amino acids. The junction had 6 bases not matched to a gene; V was cut back by 5 bases and J by 4 bases. Germline values: CDR1 SGHAT, CDR2 FQNNGV. The CDR3: CASSAGLAGQYEQYF. Written as DNA, the CDR3 is TGTGCCAGCAGCGCTGGACTAGCGGGACAGTACGAGCAGTACTTC.

The gene calls are TRBV5-1 and TRBJ1-1; D may be TRBD1 (5 bases). Per the germline V gene, CDR1 is SGHRS and CDR2 is YFSETQ. The V gene lost 3 bases and the J gene lost 3 bases, with 21 bases spanning the gap. The length of the CDR3 is 17 residues. The CDR3 here is CASSSGGGGTKDTEAFF. CDR3 bases: TGCGCCAGCAGCTCGGGAGGTGGAGGGACTAAGGACACTGAAGCTTTCTTT.

This rearrangement joins TRBV24-1 to TRBJ1-2; perhaps TRBD1 as D (5 bases). The ends were cut back, 5 bases at V and 2 bases at J, with 5 bases in the middle. Germline loops: CDR1 KGHDR, CDR2 SFDVKD. The CDR3 length is 12 residues. CDR3: CATSGTNYGYTF. CDR3 coding DNA: TGTGCCACCAGTGGGACAAACTATGGCTACACCTTC.

The J gene is TRBJ1-2, the V gene TRBV25-1; no clear D. This CDR3 is built from 13 residues. Germline loops: CDR1 MGHDK, CDR2 SYGVNS. V was cut by 3 bases and J by 2 bases, with 7 bases left in between. Here the CDR3 reads CASSDGLNYGYTF. The CDR3 DNA is TGTGCCAGCAGTGACGGCCTGAACTATGGCTACACCTTC.

This chain joins TRBV7-9 and TRBJ2-1; D possibly corresponds to TRBD2 (6 bases). Germline V CDR1 and CDR2: SEHNR, FQNEAQ (reference sequence). V lost 5 bases, J lost 3 bases, and 17 bases lay in between. The CDR3 totals 16 residues. The DNA of the CDR3 is TGTGCCAGCAGCCGGCGGGGTGGTGTTGTCTACAATGAGCAGTTCTTC. Translation gives CASSRRGGVVYNEQFF.

The chain has TRBV4-2 and TRBJ1-1, with D possibly TRBD1 on 5 matching bases. The CDR3 runs to 13 residues. Germline-derived CDR1 and CDR2 are LGHNA and YNFKEQ. Trimming removed 3 bases at V and 1 base at J, with 6 bases between. CDR3 protein: CASSQDKNTEAFF. The CDR3, as DNA: TGTGCCAGCAGCCAGGACAAGAACACTGAAGCTTTCTTT.

This clonotype has ten or more counts. The chain recombines TRBV7-3 with TRBJ2-1; the D call may be TRBD1 or TRBD2 (5 bases each). The CDR3 contains 13 residues. Trimming removed 5 bases at V and 7 bases at J, with 12 bases between. The germline CDR1 and CDR2 sequences are SGHTA and FQGTGA. CDR3 DNA sequence: TGTGCCAGCAGCCCGGGGCTCTCGAATGAGCAGTTCTTC. It is translated as CASSPGLSNEQFF.

Note on this clonotype: Without the conserved terminal phenylalanine or tryptophan, this CDR3 likely stems from a read error. This chain uses TRBV12-3 or TRBV12-4 with TRBJ2-1; possible D gene TRBD1, 6 bases. V shed 2 bases and J shed 9 bases, with 11 bases lying between them. The CDR3 is made up of 13 amino acids. CDR3 sequence reads: CASSLIQGGEQFC. CDR3 coding DNA: TGTGCCAGCAGTTTAATACAGGGCGGTGAGCAGTTCTGC.

This sequence joins TRBV12-3 or TRBV12-4 and TRBJ1-1; D is undetermined. This CDR3 has 12 residues. Trimming stripped 2 bases from V and 6 bases from J, with 7 bases between. DNA of the CDR3: TGTGCCAGCAGTTTATCCCAATCTGAAGCTTTCTTT. It codes for CASSLSQSEAFF.

The CDR3 sequence: CSAADSGVETQYF. CDR3 coding DNA: TGCAGTGCTGCGGACTCGGGGGTAGAGACCCAGTACTTC. The chain recombines TRBV20-1 with TRBJ2-7, with D maybe TRBD2 (6 bases). The closer fit of TRBJ2-5 to the DNA end suggests the J call may be wrong. There are 13 residues in the CDR3. CDR1 DFQATT and CDR2 SNEGSKA come from the germline V gene (reference sequence).

This chain uses TRBV14 with TRBJ1-2, with TRBD1 identical over 7 bases. Germline V CDR1 and CDR2: SGHDN, FVKESK. The CDR3 covers 13 residues. The J segment lost 10 bases and the V segment lost 1 base, leaving 6 bases of the junction unmatched. The CDR3 DNA reads TGTGCCAGCAGCCAAGGATCGACAGGGCACTACACCTTC. It encodes CASSQGSTGHYTF.

The rearrangement links TRBV24-1 to TRBJ1-1, with D possibly matching TRBD1 (5 bases). The CDR3 extends over 12 amino acids. The V and J ends lost 2 bases and 10 bases respectively, with 10 bases between them. Germline CDR1 reads KGHDR; CDR2 reads SFDVKD. CDR3 amino acids: CATSDWRGSAFF. The CDR3 region has the DNA TGTGCCACCAGTGATTGGAGGGGATCAGCTTTCTTT.

The V call is TRBV12-3 or TRBV12-4, the J call TRBJ1-5; D unclear. V was cut by 3 bases and J by 2 bases, with 11 bases left in between. The CDR3 runs 15 residues. The CDR3 nucleotides are TGTGCCAGCAGTTTGTTTGGGTCACGCAATCAGCCCCAGCATTTT. It encodes CASSLFGSRNQPQHF.